Shown below are 27 T cell receptor beta chains from a single sample sequenced in a study of response to subunit inactivated influenza vaccine. TCRdb recomputed calls from the RT-PCR reads with MiXCR, one row per CDR3 protein. The sample contains about 480,000 distinct CDR3 sequences, 25% of which appear only once. Sequencing was performed on CD4+ T cells sorted from PBMCs, taken roughly 5 days after vaccination. These receptors were collected from a man aged 45 to 65 who received an inactivated influenza vaccine.

The chain carries TRBV4-3 and TRBJ2-1, with 10 bases that match TRBD2. Trimming removed 1 base from V and 5 bases from J; junction bases left unmatched: 2. The CDR3 has 15 residues. CDR1 LGHNA and CDR2 YSLEER come from the germline V gene. CDR3 protein: CASSQGTSGHNEQFF. CDR3 bases: TGCGCCAGCAGCCAAGGGACTAGCGGTCACAATGAGCAGTTCTTC.

V usage is TRBV7-2 and J usage is TRBJ2-1; no clear D. Trimming left V 6 bases short and J 7 bases short, with 10 bases between. Looked up from germline, CDR1 is SGHTA and CDR2 is FQGNSA. CDR3 length: 12 amino acids. The CDR3 region is CASSLRANEQFF. The CDR3, as DNA: TGTGCCAGCAGTTTAAGGGCGAATGAGCAGTTCTTC.

This clonotype was seen a handful of times. V is TRBV25-1 and J is TRBJ1-1, with 8 bases lining up with TRBD1. The CDR3 runs 14 residues. V was pared by 6 bases and J by 4 bases, with 7 bases of the junction left unmatched. Germline V gene data show CDR1 as MGHDK and CDR2 as SYGVNS. The DNA of the CDR3 is TGTGCCAGCAGAGAGACAGGGGACGCCACTGAAGCTTTCTTT. Amino acids: CASRETGDATEAFF.

This clonotype appeared a few times. This chain uses TRBV11-2 with TRBJ2-7; D gene uncertain. Between the trimmed V and J ends, which lost 2 bases and 6 bases, there was a span of 26 bases. Germline assignment: CDR1 SGHAT and CDR2 FQNNGV. CDR3 size: 18 residues. The CDR3 DNA follows: TGTGCCAGCAGCTTATCATGGTCGATGGGCAGTCGCCCGAGCGAGCAGTACTTC. Translating gives CASSLSWSMGSRPSEQYF.

There are many counts of this clonotype. The CDR3: CASSLSTARNEKLFF. DNA of the CDR3: TGTGCCAGCAGCTTATCGACAGCGCGGAATGAAAAACTGTTTTTT. The chain recombines TRBV7-9 with TRBJ1-4, with a tentative D call TRBD1 (5 bases). The CDR3 is made up of 15 amino acids. Trimming cost V 2 bases and J 5 bases, with 12 bases left between them. From germline, CDR1 is SEHNR and CDR2 FQNEAQ (reference sequence).

Here the CDR3 DNA reads TGTGCCAGCAGCGCACACTCTGGGGCCAACGTCCTGACTTTC. This gives the protein CASSAHSGANVLTF. The J gene is TRBJ2-6, the V gene TRBV9, with D unclear. This CDR3 is 14 amino acids long. V gave up 3 bases and J gave up 0 bases, with 4 bases separating them. Germline lookup yields CDR1 SGDLS and CDR2 YYNGEE.

The chain couples TRBV28 to TRBJ1-4; the match to TRBD1 covers 9 bases. CDR3 length equals 14 residues. J lost 8 bases, V lost 8 bases, and 9 bases had no gene match. CDR1 is MDHEN and CDR2 is SYDVKM in the germline V gene. CDR3 sequence reads: CASPGRTGDEKLFF. CDR3 nucleotide sequence: TGTGCCAGCCCCGGGAGGACAGGGGACGAAAAACTGTTTTTT.

This clonotype was recorded a few times. This chain uses TRBV20-1 with TRBJ1-1, with 10 bases lining up with TRBD1. V shed 5 bases and J 5 bases; nucleotides not matched to a gene: 8. The CDR3 extends over 14 amino acids. Per germline, CDR1 DFQATT and CDR2 SNEGSKA (reference sequence). CDR3: CSASRGQGWTEAFF. The CDR3 bases are TGCAGTGCTTCTAGGGGACAGGGGTGGACTGAAGCTTTCTTT.

The chain has TRBV3-1 and TRBJ2-1, with 10 nucleotides matching TRBD2. CDR1 is LGHDT, CDR2 YNNKEL, per germline (reference sequence). V gave up 1 base and J gave up 0 bases; unmatched junction bases: 9. The CDR3 contains 19 residues. This CDR3 is CASSQGRLAGVSSYNEQFF. The CDR3 DNA reads TGTGCCAGCAGCCAAGGTCGCCTAGCGGGGGTGTCCTCCTACAATGAGCAGTTCTTC.

This clonotype has only a few counts. J is TRBJ1-1 and V is TRBV12-3 or TRBV12-4; D is unclear. This CDR3 region has 13 residues. V lost 2 bases, J lost 3 bases, and 7 bases lay in between. In DNA form, the CDR3 reads TGTGCCAGCAGTTTAAGATTGGACACTGAAGCTTTCTTT. Protein sequence: CASSLRLDTEAFF.

There are a few counts of this clonotype. The gene calls are TRBV7-2 and TRBJ2-7, with TRBD2 matching over 9 bases. This CDR3 has 12 residues. The germline V gene has CDR1 SGHTA and CDR2 FQGNSA. J lost 11 bases, V lost 6 bases, and 8 bases had no gene match. CDR3 amino acids: CASSSRGTSKYF. The CDR3 DNA reads as TGTGCCAGCAGTTCCCGCGGGACTAGCAAGTACTTC.

The chain is built from TRBV12-3 or TRBV12-4 and TRBJ2-1; tentatively, D is TRBD2 (6 bases). There are 14 residues in the CDR3. Trimming shortened V by 5 bases and J by 6 bases, and 14 bases separated the two germline ends. In DNA form, the CDR3 reads TGTGCCAGCAGTCTCCAAACTAGCCCCAATGAGCAGTTCTTC. This gives the protein CASSLQTSPNEQFF.

The rearrangement links TRBV6-5 to TRBJ2-7; D tentatively reads TRBD1 or TRBD2 (5 bases each). CDR1 and CDR2 from the germline V gene are MNHEY and SVGAGI. The CDR3 totals 14 residues. Between the trimmed V and J ends, which lost 4 bases and 2 bases, there was a span of 12 bases. CDR3 sequence (DNA): TGTGCCAGCAGTTCTGGGACCGCTACCTACGAGCAGTACTTC. This encodes CASSSGTATYEQYF.

This clonotype showed up just a few times. This rearrangement joins TRBV29-1 to TRBJ1-1; D is possibly TRBD1 (6 bases). Germline V gene lookup returns CDR1 SQVTM and CDR2 ANQGSEA. The CDR3 loop spans 13 amino acids. V was pared by 6 bases and J by 6 bases, with 17 bases between. This CDR3 is CSVSPGALSEAFF. The CDR3 nucleotides are TGCAGCGTAAGTCCGGGGGCGCTATCTGAAGCTTTCTTT.

The chain joins TRBV20-1 to TRBJ2-3; 15 nucleotides match TRBD2. The CDR3 extends over 14 amino acids. Germline CDR1 DFQATT, CDR2 SNEGSKA (reference sequence). Trimming removed 7 bases from V and 5 bases from J; junction bases left unmatched: 4. CDR3: CSVGLAGGGDTQYF. The CDR3 nucleotides read TGCAGTGTGGGACTAGCGGGGGGTGGAGATACGCAGTATTTT.

This clonotype occurred a few times. The chain joins TRBV5-1 to TRBJ2-2, with D unclear. The germline CDR1 and CDR2 sequences are SGHRS and YFSETQ. The CDR3 loop spans 15 amino acids. V lost 3 bases and J 1 base, leaving 10 bases between the germline ends. The CDR3 sequence: CASSSTTLNTGELFF. The CDR3 nucleotides are TGCGCCAGCAGCTCCACGACACTGAACACCGGGGAGCTGTTTTTT.

The chain joins TRBV5-1 to TRBJ2-3; TRBD2 matches 11 bases. The CDR3 is 14 amino acids. The J segment lost 7 bases and the V segment lost 2 bases, leaving 3 bases of the junction unmatched. Germline assignment: CDR1 SGHRS and CDR2 YFSETQ. CDR3: CASSFSGGAYTQYF. The CDR3 DNA reads TGCGCCAGCAGCTTTAGCGGGGGGGCGTATACGCAGTATTTT. Full variable domain (remainder filled in from reference TRBV5-1 and TRBJ2-3): KAGVTQTPRYLIKTRGQQVTLSCSPISGHRSVSWYQQTPGQGLQFLFEYFSETQRNKGNFPGRFSGRQFSNSRSEMNVSTLELGDSALYLCASSFSGGAYTQYFGPGTRLTVL.

This rearrangement joins TRBV6-2 or TRBV6-3 to TRBJ1-5; a possible D gene is TRBD1 (6 bases). CDR3 length: 15 amino acids. V dropped 2 bases and J dropped 6 bases, with 14 bases sitting between them. Germline lookup yields CDR1 MNHEY and CDR2 SVGEGT. The CDR3 spells CASSYEGGGSQPQHF. CDR3 in DNA: TGTGCCAGCAGTTACGAAGGGGGAGGGAGTCAGCCCCAGCATTTT.

This clonotype was seen more than once but under ten times. The V and J genes are TRBV4-2 and TRBJ2-5; D gene unclear. CDR1 is LGHNA, CDR2 YNFKEQ, per germline. The CDR3 length is 13 residues. Trimming removed 1 base from V and 5 bases from J, with 8 bases in between. The CDR3 nucleotides read TGTGCCAGCAGCCAAGTTCGTACCGAGACCCAGTACTTC. Its translation is CASSQVRTETQYF.

The chain carries TRBV29-1 and TRBJ2-1; D ambiguous. V lost 3 bases and J lost 12, with 3 bases in between. From germline, CDR1 is SQVTM and CDR2 ANQGSEA. The CDR3 is 8 amino acids. CDR3 region: CSVDWQFF. CDR3 DNA sequence: TGCAGCGTTGATTGGCAGTTCTTC.

This clonotype appeared a few times. The chain is built from TRBV11-1 and TRBJ2-3, with D perhaps TRBD1 (6 bases). The CDR3 totals 14 residues. The germline V gene has CDR1 SGHAT and CDR2 FQDESV (reference sequence). V shed 5 bases and J shed 1 base, with 10 bases lying between them. The CDR3 sequence is CASSNRQGTDTQYF. CDR3 DNA: TGTGCCAGCAGCAACAGACAGGGCACAGATACGCAGTATTTT.

V and J are TRBV7-2 and TRBJ1-2, with D possibly being TRBD1 (5 bases). Germline values: CDR1 SGHTA, CDR2 FQGNSA. This CDR3 is built from 15 residues. V lost 5 bases, J lost 4 bases, and 17 bases lay in between. The CDR3: CASSPTDIITYGYTF. DNA of the CDR3: TGTGCCAGCAGCCCGACGGACATAATAACCTATGGCTACACCTTC.

This clonotype was counted between two and nine times. CDR3 nucleotides: TGTGCCAGTGGAGGGACTAGAGGCGATACGCAGTATTTT. Translating it yields CASGGTRGDTQYF. The chain employs TRBV6-2 or TRBV6-3 and TRBJ2-3; 8 nucleotides line up with TRBD2. V dropped 9 bases and J dropped 6; count of bases not matched to a gene: 8. Germline lookup yields CDR1 MNHEY and CDR2 SVGEGT. CDR3 size: 13 residues.

The rearrangement links TRBV28 to TRBJ2-7; no definite D call. V lost 7 bases and J 5 bases, leaving 18 bases between the germline ends. The germline V gene has CDR1 MDHEN and CDR2 SYDVKM. The length of the CDR3 is 14 residues. CDR3 nucleotide sequence: TGTGCCAGCACAACCTTGGCAGTTAACCACGAGCAGTACTTC. This gives the protein CASTTLAVNHEQYF.

This clonotype came up many times. J is TRBJ2-7 and V is TRBV7-2; 8 positions agree with TRBD1. V lost 2 bases, J lost 3 bases, and 6 bases stayed unmatched. The CDR3 sequence is 15 residues long. Germline assignment: CDR1 SGHTA and CDR2 FQGNSA. CDR3 in amino acids: CASSLYGQGNYEQYF. The CDR3 bases are TGTGCCAGCAGCTTATACGGACAGGGTAACTACGAGCAGTACTTC.

This clonotype was recorded a few times. The V gene is TRBV2, the J gene TRBJ2-7; 9 bases map to TRBD2. Unmatched junction bases numbered 14, after V lost 5 bases and J lost 6 bases. Looked up from germline, CDR1 is SNHLY and CDR2 is FYNNEI. The CDR3 is made up of 16 amino acids. The CDR3 DNA sequence: TGTGCCAGCAGTTTTTATAGCGCGGGAGGGCCTGTCGAGCAGTACTTC. Residues: CASSFYSAGGPVEQYF.

The chain combines TRBV4-2 with TRBJ1-2, with unresolved D. The CDR3 extends over 14 amino acids. Germline-derived CDR1 and CDR2 are LGHNA and YNFKEQ. V was pared by 0 bases and J by 4 bases, with 9 bases between. The CDR3 is CASSQDGSVYGYTF. CDR3 DNA: TGTGCCAGCAGCCAAGATGGGTCAGTCTATGGCTACACCTTC.